This T cell receptor beta chain was sequenced for a study of blood T cell repertoires in COVID-19. Study-wide context: Spain, Italy and the United States supplied samples that represented acute and convalescent COVID-19. Sources were T cells, B-cell-depleted T cells, or PBMCs; the material itself was cDNA or gDNA.

TCRdb's copy holds only in-frame clones and misses some; the assay was immunoSEQ multiplex PCR. The sample has approximately 240,000 clones; around 90% are singletons. The V end lost 4 bases, the J end lost 0 bases, and 10 bases lay between the germline ends. CDR3 size: 15 residues. The V gene's germline CDR1 is SGHTA and CDR2 FQGNSA. Self-reported history from a screening survey and questionnaire set each donor's cohort. The source is a woman in her twenties or thirties with acute COVID-19. This chain uses TRBV7-2 with TRBJ1-5; D is perhaps TRBD1 (6 bases). The material sequenced was PBMCs or T cells enriched from blood (not recorded which). The CDR3 here is CASSSGQLSNQPQHF. Written as DNA, the CDR3 is TGTGCCAGCAGCTCCGGACAGCTTAGCAATCAGCCCCAGCATTTT.